The 7 T cell receptor beta chains reported below all come from one sample, sequenced in a study of monozygotic twins with inflammatory bowel disease. For each CDR3 protein, TCRdb gives one entry from its re-call of the 5' RACE reads, without DNA. The sample's table shows about 380,000 distinct CDR3 sequences. The sequenced sample was blood. These receptors were taken from a human donor with ulcerative colitis or Crohn's disease, or a healthy co-twin of an affected twin (not recorded which).

The chain carries TRBV20-1 and TRBJ1-4. The CDR3 contains 14 residues. Looked up from germline, CDR1 is DFQATT and CDR2 is SNEGSKA (reference sequence). CDR3: CSAPTEGGYEKLFF.

The chain links TRBV6-1 to TRBJ1-2. The length of the CDR3 is 14 residues. Germline CDR1 is MNHNS and CDR2 is SASEGT. The CDR3 protein is CASSEAHQSYGYTF.

The chain uses TRBV12-3 or TRBV12-4 and TRBJ1-2; without DNA, the TCRdb call of TRBD1 cannot be checked. This CDR3 comprises 16 residues. This CDR3 is CASRGIQGTGIYGYTF.

V and J are TRBV25-1 and TRBJ2-1; no DNA is available, so the TRBD2 call from TCRdb remains unchecked. The CDR3 runs 15 residues. CDR1 is MGHDK and CDR2 is SYGVNS in the germline V gene. The CDR3 spells CASTRRLAGLNEQFF.

V usage is TRBV7-2 and J usage is TRBJ2-7. Looked up from germline, CDR1 is SGHTA and CDR2 is FQGNSA. The CDR3 covers 14 residues. CDR3 sequence: CASSLPPIGYEQYF.

This chain's CDR3 is CASSLPDRGETQYF. This chain connects TRBV28 to TRBJ2-5; no DNA is available, so the TRBD1 call from TCRdb remains unchecked. CDR1 and CDR2 (germline): MDHEN, SYDVKM. The CDR3 length is 14 residues. The full variable domain, in which reference TRBV28 and TRBJ2-5 provide the parts outside the CDR3, is DVKVTQSSRYLVKRTGEKVFLECVQDMDHENMFWYRQDPGLGLRLIYFSYDVKMKEKGDIPEGYSVSREKKERFSLILESASTNQTSMYLCASSLPDRGETQYFGPGTRLLVL.

This chain joins TRBV5-1 and TRBJ2-2; lacking DNA, the TRBD1 call made by TCRdb goes unchecked. This CDR3 contains 15 residues. The germline V gene encodes CDR1 SGHRS and CDR2 YFSETQ. The CDR3 loop is CASTLGDRETGELFF.